Included here is one T cell receptor beta chain sequence, with context. The sample is drawn from a study of blood T cell repertoires in COVID-19. About the study: Italy, Spain and the United States were the sources of the convalescent and acute COVID-19 samples.

Original processing notes: Amplified reference gene primers provided the basis for estimating nucleated cell counts. Method: immunoSEQ multiplex PCR; TCRdb's copy keeps in-frame clones and lacks some. V and J calls and clone size are as listed in that table; D and trimming were resolved from the DNA. The sample has roughly 260,000 clones, approximately 90% seen once. V gave up 6 bases and J gave up 4 bases, with 7 bases separating them. Germline V gene data show CDR1 as SGHDT and CDR2 as YYEEEE. The CDR3 runs 11 residues. Sequenced: peripheral blood. This TCR was sampled from a woman aged 45-59 years who had recovered from COVID-19. The rearrangement uses TRBV5-6 and TRBJ1-1; no clear D. The CDR3 region is CASINGTEAFF. The CDR3 DNA reads as TGTGCCAGCATTAACGGCACTGAAGCTTTCTTT.